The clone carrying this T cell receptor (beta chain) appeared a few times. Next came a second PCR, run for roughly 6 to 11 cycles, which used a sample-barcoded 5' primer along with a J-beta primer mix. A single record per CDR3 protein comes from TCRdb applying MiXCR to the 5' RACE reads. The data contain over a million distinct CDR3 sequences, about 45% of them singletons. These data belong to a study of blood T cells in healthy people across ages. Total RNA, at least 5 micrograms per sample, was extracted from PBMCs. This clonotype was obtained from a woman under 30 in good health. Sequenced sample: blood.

Here the CDR3 DNA reads TGTGCATCTTACGGAATGAACACTGAAGCTTTCTTT. Protein product: CASYGMNTEAFF. The rearrangement links TRBV7-9 to TRBJ1-1; no definite D call. This CDR3 is 12 amino acids long. CDR1 is SEHNR and CDR2 is FQNEAQ in the germline V gene (reference sequence).